This T cell receptor beta chain was sequenced in a study of blood T cells in healthy people across ages. Trimming took 7 bases from V and 4 from J, leaving 16 bases between them. The germline V gene encodes CDR1 SQVTM and CDR2 ANQGSEA. The CDR3 has 13 residues. Using a J-beta primer mix together with a sample-barcoded 5' primer, a second PCR was run for 7 to 11 cycles. TCRdb used MiXCR to reprocess the 5' RACE reads, holding one entry per CDR3 protein. Of roughly 1,100,000 distinct CDR3 sequences listed, under 30% were seen once; the top ten hold around 0.75%. These data are also associated with another study on T cells of mothers and their children.

This receptor was taken from a girl aged 2 to 9 in good health. V is TRBV29-1 and J is TRBJ1-2; no clear D. Specimen: blood. DNA for the CDR3: TGCAGCGGTCGGGAAGGGAATGGCTATGGCTACACCTTC. Amino acid sequence: CSGREGNGYGYTF.